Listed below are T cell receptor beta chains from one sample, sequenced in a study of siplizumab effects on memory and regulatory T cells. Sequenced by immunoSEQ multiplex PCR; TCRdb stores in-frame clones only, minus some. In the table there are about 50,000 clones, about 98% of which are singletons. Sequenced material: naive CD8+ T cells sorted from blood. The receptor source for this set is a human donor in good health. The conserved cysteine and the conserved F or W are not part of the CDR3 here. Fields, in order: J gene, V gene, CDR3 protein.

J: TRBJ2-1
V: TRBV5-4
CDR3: ASSGGSGAYNEQF

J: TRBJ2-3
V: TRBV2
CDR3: ASSGLAGGTNTDTQY

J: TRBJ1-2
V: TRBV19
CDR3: ASSIWGAQGYT

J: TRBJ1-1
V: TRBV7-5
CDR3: ASSFRVNTEAF

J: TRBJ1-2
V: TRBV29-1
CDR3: SVERTDSYGYT

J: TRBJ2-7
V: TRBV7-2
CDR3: ASSITGSRGEQY

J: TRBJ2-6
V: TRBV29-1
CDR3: SVAGGLSSGANVLT

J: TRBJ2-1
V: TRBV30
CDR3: AWSEGYNEQF

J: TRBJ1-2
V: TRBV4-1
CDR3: ASSQDFISQLGGYT

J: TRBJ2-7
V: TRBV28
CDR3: ASSSYAYEQY

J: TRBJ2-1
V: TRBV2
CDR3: ASSAGTSGTSEQF

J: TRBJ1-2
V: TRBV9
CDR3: ASSEGGEA

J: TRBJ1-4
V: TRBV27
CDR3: ASSLSIANEKLF

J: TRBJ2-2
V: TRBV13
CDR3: ASSGRHTRGELF

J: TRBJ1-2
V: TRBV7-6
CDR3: ASSLAPGHNYGYT

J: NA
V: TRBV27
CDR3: ASRHNYEQY